Described below is a single TCR beta chain sequence and its context. The sample is drawn from a study of blood T cell repertoires in COVID-19. The data were produced by immunoSEQ multiplex PCR, yet TCRdb's version contains in-frame clones alone and is incomplete. The table lists approximately 250,000 clones, around 88% of them singletons. The source is a man in his thirties or forties with active or convalescent COVID-19. Sequencing used peripheral blood.

CDR3 sequence (DNA): TGTGCCAGCAGCTCCTCCCGGGACAGGGTCGGTGAAGCTTTCTTT. It encodes CASSSSRDRVGEAFF. The chain joins TRBV5-4 to TRBJ1-1, with TRBD1 identical over 9 bases. V lost 3 bases and J lost 7; bases outside the gene matches: 10. The CDR3 loop spans 15 amino acids. The V gene's germline CDR1 is SGHNT and CDR2 YYREEE (reference sequence).